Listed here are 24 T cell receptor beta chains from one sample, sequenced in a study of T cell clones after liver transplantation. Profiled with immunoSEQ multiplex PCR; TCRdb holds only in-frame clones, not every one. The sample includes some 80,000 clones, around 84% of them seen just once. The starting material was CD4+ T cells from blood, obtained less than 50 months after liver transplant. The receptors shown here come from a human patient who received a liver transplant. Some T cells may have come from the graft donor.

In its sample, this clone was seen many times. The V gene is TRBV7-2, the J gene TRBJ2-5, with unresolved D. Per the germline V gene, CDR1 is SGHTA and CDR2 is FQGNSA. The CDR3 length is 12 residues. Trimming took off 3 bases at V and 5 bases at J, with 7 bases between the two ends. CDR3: CASSFPWETQYF. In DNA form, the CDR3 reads TGTGCCAGCAGCTTCCCCTGGGAGACCCAGTACTTC.

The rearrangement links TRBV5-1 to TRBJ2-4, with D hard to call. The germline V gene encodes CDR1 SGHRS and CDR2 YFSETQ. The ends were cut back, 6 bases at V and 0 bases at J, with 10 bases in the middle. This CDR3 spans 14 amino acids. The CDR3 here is CASMEGLAKNIQYF. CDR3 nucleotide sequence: TGCGCCAGCATGGAAGGGCTAGCCAAAAACATTCAGTACTTC.

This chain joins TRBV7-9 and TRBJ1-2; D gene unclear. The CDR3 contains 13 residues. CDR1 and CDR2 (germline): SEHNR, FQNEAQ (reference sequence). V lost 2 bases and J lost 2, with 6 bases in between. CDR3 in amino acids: CASSLWENYGYTF. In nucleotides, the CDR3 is TGTGCCAGCAGCTTATGGGAGAACTATGGCTACACCTTC.

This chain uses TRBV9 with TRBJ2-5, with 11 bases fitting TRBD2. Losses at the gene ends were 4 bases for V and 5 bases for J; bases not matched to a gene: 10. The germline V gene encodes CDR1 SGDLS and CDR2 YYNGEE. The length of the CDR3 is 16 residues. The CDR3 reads CASSRDSGGARETQYF. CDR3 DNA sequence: TGTGCCAGCAGCCGAGATAGCGGGGGGGCACGGGAGACCCAGTACTTC.

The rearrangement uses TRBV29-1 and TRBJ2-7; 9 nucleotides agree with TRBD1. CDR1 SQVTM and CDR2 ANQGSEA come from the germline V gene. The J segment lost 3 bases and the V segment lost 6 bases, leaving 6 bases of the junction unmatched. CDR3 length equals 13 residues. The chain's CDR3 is CSVGQGFGYEQYF. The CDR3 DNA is TGCAGCGTCGGACAGGGGTTCGGCTACGAGCAGTACTTC.

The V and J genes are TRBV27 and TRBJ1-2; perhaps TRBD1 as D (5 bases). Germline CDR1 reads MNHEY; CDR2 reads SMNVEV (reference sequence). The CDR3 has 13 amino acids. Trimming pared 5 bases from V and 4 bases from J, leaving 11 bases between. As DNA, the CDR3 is TGTGCCAGCAGTCCCGACAGTCTCTATGGCTACACCTTC. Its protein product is CASSPDSLYGYTF.

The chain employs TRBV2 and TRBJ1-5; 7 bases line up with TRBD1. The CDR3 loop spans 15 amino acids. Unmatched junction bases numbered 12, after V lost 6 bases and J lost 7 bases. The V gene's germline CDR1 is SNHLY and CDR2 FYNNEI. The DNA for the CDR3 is TGTGCCAGCAGCATCCAGGGAGGGGGCACCCAGCCCCAGCATTTT. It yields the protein CASSIQGGGTQPQHF. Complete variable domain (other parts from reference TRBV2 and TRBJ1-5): EPEVTQTPSHQVTQMGQEVILRCVPISNHLYFYWYRQILGQKVEFLVSFYNNEISEKSEIFDDQFSVERPDGSNFTLKIRSTKLEDSAMYFCASSIQGGGTQPQHFGDGTRLSIL.

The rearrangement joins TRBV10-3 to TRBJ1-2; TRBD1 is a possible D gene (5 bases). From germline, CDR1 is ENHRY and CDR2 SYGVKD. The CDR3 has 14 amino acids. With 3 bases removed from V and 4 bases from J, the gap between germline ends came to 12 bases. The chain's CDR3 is CAISEQQGSYGYTF. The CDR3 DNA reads TGTGCCATCAGTGAACAGCAGGGTAGCTATGGCTACACCTTC.

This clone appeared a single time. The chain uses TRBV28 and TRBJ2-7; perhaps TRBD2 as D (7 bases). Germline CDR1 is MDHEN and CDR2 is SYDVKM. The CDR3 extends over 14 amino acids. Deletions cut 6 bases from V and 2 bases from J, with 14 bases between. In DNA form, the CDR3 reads TGTGCCAGCAGCAAGGGAGGGGGGGCCTACGAGCAGTACTTC. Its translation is CASSKGGGAYEQYF.

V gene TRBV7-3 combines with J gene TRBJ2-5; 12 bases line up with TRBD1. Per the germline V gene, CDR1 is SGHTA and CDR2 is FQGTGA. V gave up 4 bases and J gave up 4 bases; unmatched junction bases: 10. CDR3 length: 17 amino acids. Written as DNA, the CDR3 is TGTGCCAGCAGCTCCTCCGGGACAGGGGGCTTTGGAGAGACCCAGTACTTC. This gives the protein CASSSSGTGGFGETQYF.

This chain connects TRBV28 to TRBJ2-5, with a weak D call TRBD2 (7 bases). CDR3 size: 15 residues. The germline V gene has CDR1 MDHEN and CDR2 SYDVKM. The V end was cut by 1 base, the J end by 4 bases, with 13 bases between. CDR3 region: CASSLYPGEGETQYF. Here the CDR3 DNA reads TGTGCCAGCAGTTTATATCCAGGGGAGGGAGAGACCCAGTACTTC.

CDR3 bases: TGTGCCAGCAGCAACCCATCACAGGCATCCAGGGAGACCCAGTACTTC. It is translated as CASSNPSQASRETQYF. The chain has TRBV5-4 and TRBJ2-5, with a weak D call TRBD1 (5 bases). This CDR3 is built from 16 residues. In germline, CDR1 is SGHNT, CDR2 YYREEE (reference sequence). V dropped 4 bases and J dropped 5 bases, with 21 bases sitting between them.

The CDR3 region has the DNA TGTGCCAGCAGCCAAACAGGGGGGAAGGAGACCCAGTACTTC. It translates to CASSQTGGKETQYF. The chain links TRBV9 to TRBJ2-5; 8 bases match TRBD1. V dropped 4 bases and J dropped 5; count of bases not matched to a gene: 7. Looked up from germline, CDR1 is SGDLS and CDR2 is YYNGEE. The CDR3 consists of 14 residues. The variable domain in full, with the rest retrieved from reference TRBV9 and TRBJ2-5, is DSGVTQTPKHLITATGQRVTLRCSPRSGDLSVYWYQQSLDQGLQFLIQYYNGEERAKGNILERFSAQQFPDLHSELNLSSLELGDSALYFCASSQTGGKETQYFGPGTRLLVL.

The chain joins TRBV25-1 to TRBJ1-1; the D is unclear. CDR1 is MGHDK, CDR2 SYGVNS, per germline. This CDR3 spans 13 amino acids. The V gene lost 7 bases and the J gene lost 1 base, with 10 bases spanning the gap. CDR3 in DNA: TGTGCCAGCACAAGAACGGGGAACACTGAAGCTTTCTTT. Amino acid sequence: CASTRTGNTEAFF.

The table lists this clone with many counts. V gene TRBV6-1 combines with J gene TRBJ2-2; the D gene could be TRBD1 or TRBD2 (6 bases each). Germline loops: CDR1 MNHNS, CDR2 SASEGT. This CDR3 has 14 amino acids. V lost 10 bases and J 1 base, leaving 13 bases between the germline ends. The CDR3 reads CATRLGGNTGELFF. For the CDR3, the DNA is TGTGCCACCCGACTAGGGGGGAACACCGGGGAGCTGTTTTTT.

This CDR3 reads CASSLEGTGVGYTF. The DNA for the CDR3 is TGCGCCAGCAGCTTGGAAGGGACAGGGGTTGGCTACACCTTC. The chain is built from TRBV5-1 and TRBJ1-2; 10 bases map to TRBD1. CDR1 is SGHRS and CDR2 is YFSETQ in the germline V gene. CDR3 length equals 14 residues. V dropped 0 bases and J dropped 7; count of bases not matched to a gene: 3.

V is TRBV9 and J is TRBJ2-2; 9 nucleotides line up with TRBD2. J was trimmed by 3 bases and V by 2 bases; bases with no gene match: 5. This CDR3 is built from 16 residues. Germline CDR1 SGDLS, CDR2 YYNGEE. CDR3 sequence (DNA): TGTGCCAGCAGCGTGAGTTCTAGCGGGGACACCGGGGAGCTGTTTTTT. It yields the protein CASSVSSSGDTGELFF.

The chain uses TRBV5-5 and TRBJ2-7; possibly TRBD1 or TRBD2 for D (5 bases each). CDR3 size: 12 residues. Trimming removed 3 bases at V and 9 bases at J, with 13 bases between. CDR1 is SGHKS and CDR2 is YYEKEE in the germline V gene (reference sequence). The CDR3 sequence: CASSWGPDAQYF. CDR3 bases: TGTGCCAGCAGCTGGGGACCGGACGCGCAGTACTTC.

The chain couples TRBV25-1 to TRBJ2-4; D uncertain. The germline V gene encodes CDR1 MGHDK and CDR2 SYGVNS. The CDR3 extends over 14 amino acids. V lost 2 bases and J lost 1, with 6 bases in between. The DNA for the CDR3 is TGTGCCAGCAGTGAAAAGGCGGCCAAAAACATTCAGTACTTC. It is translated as CASSEKAAKNIQYF.

The CDR3 DNA sequence: TGTGCCAGCTCACCGGCGACTAGCCGAAAAGAGACCCAGTACTTC. Amino acids: CASSPATSRKETQYF. The chain recombines TRBV18 with TRBJ2-5; 7 nucleotides align to TRBD2. The V and J ends lost 3 bases and 3 bases, in that order; junction bases with no gene match: 7. CDR1 and CDR2 (germline): KGHSH, LQKENI. The CDR3 is 15 amino acids.

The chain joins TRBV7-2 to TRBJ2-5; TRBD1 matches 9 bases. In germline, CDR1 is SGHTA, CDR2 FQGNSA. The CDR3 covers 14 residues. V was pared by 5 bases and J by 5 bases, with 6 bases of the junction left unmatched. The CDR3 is CASSTTGGWETQYF. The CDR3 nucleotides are TGTGCCAGCAGCACGACAGGGGGTTGGGAGACCCAGTACTTC.

CDR3 region: CASSQVKGRSSYNEQFF. The CDR3 DNA is TGCGCCAGCAGCCAAGTAAAGGGTCGAAGCTCCTACAATGAGCAGTTCTTC. The rearrangement uses TRBV4-3 and TRBJ2-1; D unresolved. Germline-derived CDR1 and CDR2 are LGHNA and YSLEER. This CDR3 has 17 amino acids. Trimming removed 1 base from V and 0 bases from J, with 13 bases in between.

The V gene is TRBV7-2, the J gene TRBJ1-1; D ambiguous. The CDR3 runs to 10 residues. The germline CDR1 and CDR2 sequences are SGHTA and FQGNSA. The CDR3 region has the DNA TGTGCGTCCATGAACACTGAAGCTTTCTTT. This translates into CASMNTEAFF.

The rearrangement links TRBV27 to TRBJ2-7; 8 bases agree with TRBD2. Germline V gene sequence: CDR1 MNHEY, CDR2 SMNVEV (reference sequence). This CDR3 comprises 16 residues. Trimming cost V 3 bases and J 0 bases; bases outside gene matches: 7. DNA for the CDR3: TGTGCCAGCAGTTTGAAGCGGGAGCCGACCTCCTACGAGCAGTACTTC. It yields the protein CASSLKREPTSYEQYF.